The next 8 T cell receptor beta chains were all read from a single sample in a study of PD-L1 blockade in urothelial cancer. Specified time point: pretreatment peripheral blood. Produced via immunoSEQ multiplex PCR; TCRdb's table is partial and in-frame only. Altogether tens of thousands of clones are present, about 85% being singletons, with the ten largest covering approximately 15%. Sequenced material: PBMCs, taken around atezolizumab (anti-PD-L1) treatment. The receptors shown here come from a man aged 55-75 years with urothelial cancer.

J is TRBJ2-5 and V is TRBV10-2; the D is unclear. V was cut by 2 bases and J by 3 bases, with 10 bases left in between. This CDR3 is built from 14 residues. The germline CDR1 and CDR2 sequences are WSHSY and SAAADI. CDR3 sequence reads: CASSEARFKETQYF. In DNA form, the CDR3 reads TGCGCCAGCAGTGAGGCCAGGTTTAAAGAGACCCAGTACTTC.

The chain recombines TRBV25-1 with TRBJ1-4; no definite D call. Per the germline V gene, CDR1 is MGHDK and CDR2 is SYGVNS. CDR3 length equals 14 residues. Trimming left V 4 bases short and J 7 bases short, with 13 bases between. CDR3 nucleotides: TGTGCCAGCAGTGTTCGGGATTCAAGTGAAAAACTGTTTTTT. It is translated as CASSVRDSSEKLFF.

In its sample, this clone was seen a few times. CDR3 region: CASSPTSGSVYEQYF. The CDR3 DNA is TGTGCCAGCAGCCCAACTAGCGGGAGTGTATACGAGCAGTACTTC. The gene calls are TRBV7-2 and TRBJ2-7; TRBD2 matches 11 bases. The CDR3 contains 15 residues. V lost 5 bases, J lost 4 bases, and 7 bases stayed unmatched. The germline CDR1 and CDR2 sequences are SGHTA and FQGNSA.

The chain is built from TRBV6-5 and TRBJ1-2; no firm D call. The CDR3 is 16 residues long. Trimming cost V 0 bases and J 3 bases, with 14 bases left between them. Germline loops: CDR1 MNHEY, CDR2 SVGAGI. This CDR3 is CASSYSARERHYGYTF. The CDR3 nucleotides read TGTGCCAGCAGTTACTCGGCAAGGGAGCGTCACTATGGCTACACCTTC.

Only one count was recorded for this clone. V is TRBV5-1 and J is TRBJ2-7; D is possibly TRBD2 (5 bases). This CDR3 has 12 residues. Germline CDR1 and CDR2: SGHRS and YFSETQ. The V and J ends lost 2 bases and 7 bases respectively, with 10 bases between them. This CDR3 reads CASSFFGVEQYF. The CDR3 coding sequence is TGCGCCAGCAGCTTTTTCGGGGTAGAGCAGTACTTC.

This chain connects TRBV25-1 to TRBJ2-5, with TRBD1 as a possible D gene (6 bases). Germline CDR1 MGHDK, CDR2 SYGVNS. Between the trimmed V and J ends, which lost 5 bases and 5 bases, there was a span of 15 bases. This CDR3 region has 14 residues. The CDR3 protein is CASSSTRGGETQYF. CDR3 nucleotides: TGTGCCAGCAGTTCAACGAGAGGGGGTGAGACCCAGTACTTC.

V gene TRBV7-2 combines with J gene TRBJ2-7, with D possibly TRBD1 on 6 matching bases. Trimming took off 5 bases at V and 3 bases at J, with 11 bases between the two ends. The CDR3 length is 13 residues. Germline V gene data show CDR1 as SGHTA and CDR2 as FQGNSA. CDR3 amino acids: CASSQGQHYEQYF. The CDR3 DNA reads TGTGCCAGCAGCCAGGGACAACACTACGAGCAGTACTTC.

The CDR3 nucleotides read TGCGCCAGCAGTGAGGCTTGGGCGATGATGGTCATACGGACTGAAGCTTTCTTT. This gives the protein CASSEAWAMMVIRTEAFF. V usage is TRBV10-1 and J usage is TRBJ1-1; D unclear. The germline gives CDR1 WNHNN, CDR2 SYGVQD (reference sequence). This CDR3 is 18 amino acids long. V was shortened by 2 bases and J by 5 bases, with 24 bases between the two germline ends.